One and the same sample provided the 27 T cell receptor beta chains below, sequenced in a study of blood T cells in healthy people across ages. The authors ran a second PCR of about 6 to 11 cycles using a sample-barcoded 5' primer and a J-beta primer mix. TCRdb ran MiXCR on the 5' RACE reads and lists one entry per CDR3 protein. The sample lists around 780,000 distinct CDR3 sequences, about 56% occurring once. Input material: blood. These receptors were taken from a man aged 40-55 years in good health.

The chain combines TRBV6-6 with TRBJ2-7, with 7 positions matching TRBD2. CDR1 and CDR2 from the germline V gene are MNHNY and SVGAGI (reference sequence). With V trimmed by 4 bases and J by 2 bases, 8 bases remained unmatched. This CDR3 spans 15 amino acids. The chain's CDR3 is CASSCWGGVAYEQYF. CDR3 bases: TGTGCCAGCAGTTGCTGGGGGGGGGTTGCCTACGAGCAGTACTTC.

The rearrangement links TRBV21-1 to TRBJ2-7; TRBD2 is taken as the D call from the table, unchecked against the DNA. TRBV21-1 is annotated as a pseudogene. The CDR3 sequence is 14 residues long. The chain's CDR3 is CASTETRRLYEQYF. CDR3 in DNA: TGTGCCAGCACCGAGACTCGCAGGCTTTACGAGCAGTACTTC.

The CDR3 spells CASSFGLAAYNEQFF. For the CDR3, the DNA is TGTGCCAGCAGCTTCGGACTAGCGGCGTACAATGAGCAGTTCTTC. The V call is TRBV7-9, the J call TRBJ2-1, with 10 bases aligning to TRBD2. Germline CDR1 SEHNR, CDR2 FQNEAQ (reference sequence). J was trimmed by 4 bases and V by 3 bases; bases with no gene match: 3. The CDR3 spans 15 residues.

This clonotype was observed once. The chain uses TRBV27 and TRBJ1-2; 8 bases line up with TRBD1. The ends lost 5 bases at V and 5 bases at J; junction bases unmatched: 16. In germline, CDR1 is MNHEY, CDR2 SMNVEV (reference sequence). The CDR3 has 17 residues. The CDR3 loop reads CASSQVQGARGRYGYTF. In DNA form, the CDR3 reads TGTGCCAGCAGTCAGGTCCAGGGGGCGCGGGGGAGGTATGGCTACACCTTC.

The chain has TRBV6-2 or TRBV6-3 and TRBJ2-7, with 13 positions matching TRBD2. V shed 0 bases, J shed 6 bases, and the junction held 8 bases outside the gene matches. The CDR3 has 17 amino acids. Germline CDR1 and CDR2: MNHEY and SVGEGT. CDR3: CASSYSGLAGVYTEQYF. CDR3 sequence (DNA): TGTGCCAGCAGTTACTCAGGACTAGCGGGGGTATATACCGAGCAGTACTTC.

This clonotype was recorded a few times. CDR3: CASSSYSGRGSNEQFF. CDR3 DNA: TGTGCCAGCAGCTCTTATAGCGGGAGGGGTTCCAATGAGCAGTTCTTC. This rearrangement joins TRBV11-3 to TRBJ2-1; 11 nucleotides match TRBD2. Germline V CDR1 and CDR2: SGHNT, YENEEA. The CDR3 has 16 residues. Germline trimming cut 4 bases from V and 6 bases from J; bases unmatched to any gene: 8.

This chain joins TRBV5-1 and TRBJ2-1; the match to TRBD2 covers 7 bases. The CDR3 is 16 residues long. Per the germline V gene, CDR1 is SGHRS and CDR2 is YFSETQ. V was pared by 4 bases and J by 8 bases, with 15 bases of the junction left unmatched. This CDR3 reads CASSLGGRGYVDEQFF. CDR3 DNA sequence: TGCGCCAGCAGCCTTGGAGGGAGGGGCTATGTGGATGAGCAGTTCTTC.

This sequence joins TRBV5-1 and TRBJ2-7; 10 nucleotides agree with TRBD1. There are 16 residues in the CDR3. Per the germline V gene, CDR1 is SGHRS and CDR2 is YFSETQ. Trimming removed 3 bases from V and 3 bases from J; junction bases left unmatched: 9. In DNA form, the CDR3 reads TGCGCCAGCAGCTCGGGGGACAGGGGATTTGTCTACGAGCAGTACTTC. It codes for CASSSGDRGFVYEQYF. Drawing the rest from reference TRBV5-1 and TRBJ2-7, the complete variable domain is KAGVTQTPRYLIKTRGQQVTLSCSPISGHRSVSWYQQTPGQGLQFLFEYFSETQRNKGNFPGRFSGRQFSNSRSEMNVSTLELGDSALYLCASSSGDRGFVYEQYFGPGTRLTVT.

This rearrangement joins TRBV29-1 to TRBJ2-1; 11 bases agree with TRBD1. Per germline, CDR1 SQVTM and CDR2 ANQGSEA. The CDR3 totals 18 residues. V shed 7 bases and J 6 bases; nucleotides not matched to a gene: 20. This CDR3 reads CSAIRSRGTGGTSNEQFF. The CDR3 DNA is TGCAGCGCAATCCGATCACGAGGGACAGGGGGAACCTCCAATGAGCAGTTCTTC.

The chain combines TRBV6-2 or TRBV6-3 with TRBJ2-3; either TRBD1 or TRBD2 may fit D (6 bases each). The germline V gene encodes CDR1 MNHEY and CDR2 SVGEGT. V shed 2 bases and J shed 3 bases, with 12 bases lying between them. The CDR3 totals 15 residues. As DNA, the CDR3 is TGTGCCAGCAGTTACGTCCAGGGGAGGACAGATACGCAGTATTTT. Translation gives CASSYVQGRTDTQYF.

About this clonotype: A junction end diverges from the germline sequence, so it may reflect a read error. The chain employs TRBV6-5 and TRBJ2-5; D is undetermined. This CDR3 comprises 13 residues. Germline V lookup: CDR1 MNHEY, CDR2 SVGAGI. For the CDR3, the DNA is TGTGCCAGCACTCCGTCCCGAAGAGAGGCCCAGTACTTC. This codes for CASTPSRREAQYF.

The chain uses TRBV4-2 and TRBJ2-3; D is perhaps TRBD1 or TRBD2 (5 bases each). Germline V lookup: CDR1 LGHNA, CDR2 YNFKEQ. V gave up 1 base and J gave up 5 bases, with 13 bases separating them. CDR3 length: 15 amino acids. The CDR3 DNA follows: TGTGCCAGCAGCCAAGGCCGTGGGGGAGAAGATACGCAGTATTTT. Protein product: CASSQGRGGEDTQYF.

The chain employs TRBV11-2 and TRBJ2-1, with TRBD2 matching 11 bases. The DNA end is more similar to TRBJ2-7, so the J call may be wrong. CDR1 and CDR2 from the germline V gene are SGHAT and FQNNGV. CDR3 size: 16 residues. CDR3 DNA sequence: TGTGCCAGCAGCCGACTAGCGGGAACAACCTACAATGAGCAGTACTTC. Residues: CASSRLAGTTYNEQYF.

In DNA, the CDR3 is TGTGCCAGCAGCCCCTGGGACAGGGGAAACGAGCAGTACTTC. Its translation is CASSPWDRGNEQYF. The chain uses TRBV9 and TRBJ2-7; 10 bases are shared with TRBD1. Germline CDR1 and CDR2: SGDLS and YYNGEE. The CDR3 totals 14 residues. The junction had 6 bases not matched to a gene; V was cut back by 4 bases and J by 5 bases.

As concerns this clonotype: At one boundary the junction diverges from the germline segment, which might be a read error. The gene calls are TRBV20-1 and TRBJ2-3; D is possibly TRBD2 (6 bases). Germline V gives CDR1 DFQATT, CDR2 SNEGSKA (reference sequence). The CDR3 is made up of 15 amino acids. DNA of the CDR3: TGCGGTGCTAAAGCTAGCGCTAGGGTCACAGATACGCAGTATTTT. Translated: CGAKASARVTDTQYF.

Remarks on this clonotype: Mismatch with germline at one junction end may stem from a read error. The chain joins TRBV20-1 to TRBJ2-3; D is possibly TRBD1 (6 bases). The CDR3 consists of 13 residues. CDR1 and CDR2 from the germline V gene are DFQATT and SNEGSKA (reference sequence). As DNA, the CDR3 is TGCGGTGCTAGGGGACATTTCGGTGATACGCAGTATTTT. It encodes CGARGHFGDTQYF.

This clonotype is a singleton in its sample. The V call is TRBV10-3, the J call TRBJ2-1, with 8 bases identical to TRBD2. This CDR3 comprises 15 residues. Germline loops: CDR1 ENHRY, CDR2 SYGVKD. V lost 4 bases and J lost 7; bases outside the gene matches: 9. CDR3 sequence: CAISASGGLDNEQFF. As DNA, the CDR3 is TGTGCCATCAGTGCCTCGGGGGGGCTTGATAATGAGCAGTTCTTC.

V usage is TRBV11-1 and J usage is TRBJ1-1, with D tentatively TRBD1 (5 bases). V lost 3 bases and J 8 bases, leaving 13 bases between the germline ends. The length of the CDR3 is 13 residues. Germline V gene sequence: CDR1 SGHAT, CDR2 FQDESV (reference sequence). CDR3 nucleotide sequence: TGTGCCAGCAGCTTCGGGACTGGGCGGGAAGCTTTCTTT. It encodes CASSFGTGREAFF.

CDR3 sequence: CASSMDRAGETQYF. DNA for the CDR3: TGTGCCAGCAGTATGGACAGGGCGGGCGAGACCCAGTACTTC. The V and J genes are TRBV6-1 and TRBJ2-5, with 8 positions matching TRBD1. CDR3 length: 14 residues. Germline-derived CDR1 and CDR2 are MNHNS and SASEGT. With 5 bases clipped from V and 5 bases from J, the junction kept 7 bases outside the gene matches.

The chain links TRBV11-1 to TRBJ2-3, with 13 bases aligning to TRBD2. V lost 8 bases and J lost 0; bases outside the gene matches: 20. In germline, CDR1 is SGHAT, CDR2 FQDESV (reference sequence). The length of the CDR3 is 21 residues. The CDR3, as DNA: TGTGCCAGCGTAAAAGAGGGCAAACTAGCGGGAGGGCCAATTAGCACAGATACGCAGTATTTT. This encodes CASVKEGKLAGGPISTDTQYF. The variable domain in full, completed from reference TRBV11-1 and TRBJ2-3, reads EAEVAQSPRYKITEKSQAVAFWCDPISGHATLYWYRQILGQGPELLVQFQDESVVDDSQLPKDRFSAERLKGVDSTLKIQPAELGDSAMYLCASVKEGKLAGGPISTDTQYFGPGTRLTVL.

There are a few counts of this clonotype. The gene calls are TRBV20-1 and TRBJ1-2; D may be TRBD1 (6 bases). This CDR3 contains 14 residues. The V gene lost 6 bases and the J gene lost 5 bases, with 19 bases spanning the gap. Germline V gives CDR1 DFQATT, CDR2 SNEGSKA (reference sequence). CDR3 DNA sequence: TGCAGTGCCCCAATATTTGGACAGCTATATGGCTACACCTTC. Its translation: CSAPIFGQLYGYTF.

The chain recombines TRBV27 with TRBJ2-3; D might be TRBD2 (5 bases). This CDR3 comprises 15 residues. Trimming pared 6 bases from V and 2 bases from J, leaving 15 bases between. Germline CDR1 reads MNHEY; CDR2 reads SMNVEV (reference sequence). CDR3 in amino acids: CASRYRGRPTDTQYF. The CDR3 DNA reads TGTGCCAGCAGGTACAGAGGGCGCCCCACAGATACGCAGTATTTT.

The rearrangement uses TRBV2 and TRBJ1-2; 7 bases fit TRBD1. The germline V gene encodes CDR1 SNHLY and CDR2 FYNNEI. V shed 0 bases and J 6 bases; nucleotides not matched to a gene: 4. The CDR3 totals 14 residues. The CDR3 nucleotides are TGTGCCAGCAGTGAAGCGACAGGGTTGAATGGCTACACCTTC. Its protein is CASSEATGLNGYTF.

J is TRBJ2-3 and V is TRBV5-6; 8 bases align to TRBD2. The CDR3 consists of 16 residues. Germline V gives CDR1 SGHDT, CDR2 YYEEEE. V lost 0 bases, J lost 8 bases, and 11 bases stayed unmatched. DNA for the CDR3: TGTGCCAGCAGCTTGGAGACGGGAGGGCCGAGAGGTACGCAGTATTTT. It yields the protein CASSLETGGPRGTQYF.

This clonotype appeared a few times. The chain couples TRBV18 to TRBJ2-5, with a possible D match to TRBD2 (6 bases). Trimming took off 1 base at V and 3 bases at J, with 9 bases between the two ends. The CDR3 extends over 14 amino acids. Germline CDR1 KGHSH, CDR2 LQKENI. CDR3 amino acids: CASSPRSGEETQYF. CDR3 coding DNA: TGTGCCAGCTCACCACGTTCGGGGGAAGAGACCCAGTACTTC.

The table lists this clonotype with a few counts. CDR3 sequence: CASSVDFERPQHF. CDR3 bases: TGTGCCAGCAGCGTAGACTTCGAGAGACCTCAGCATTTT. The chain uses TRBV9 and TRBJ1-5; D is ambiguous. Germline CDR1 is SGDLS and CDR2 is YYNGEE. This CDR3 has 13 residues. V lost 0 bases and J lost 13, with 14 bases in between.

The rearrangement uses TRBV5-1 and TRBJ2-5; 12 positions match TRBD2. Germline-derived CDR1 and CDR2 are SGHRS and YFSETQ. The CDR3 has 14 residues. J lost 11 bases, V lost 4 bases, and 9 bases had no gene match. This CDR3 reads CASSAATSGGLQYF. The CDR3 DNA reads as TGCGCCAGCAGCGCCGCGACTAGCGGGGGACTACAGTACTTC. Full variable domain (missing parts from reference TRBV5-1 and TRBJ2-5): KAGVTQTPRYLIKTRGQQVTLSCSPISGHRSVSWYQQTPGQGLQFLFEYFSETQRNKGNFPGRFSGRQFSNSRSEMNVSTLELGDSALYLCASSAATSGGLQYFGPGTRLLVL.